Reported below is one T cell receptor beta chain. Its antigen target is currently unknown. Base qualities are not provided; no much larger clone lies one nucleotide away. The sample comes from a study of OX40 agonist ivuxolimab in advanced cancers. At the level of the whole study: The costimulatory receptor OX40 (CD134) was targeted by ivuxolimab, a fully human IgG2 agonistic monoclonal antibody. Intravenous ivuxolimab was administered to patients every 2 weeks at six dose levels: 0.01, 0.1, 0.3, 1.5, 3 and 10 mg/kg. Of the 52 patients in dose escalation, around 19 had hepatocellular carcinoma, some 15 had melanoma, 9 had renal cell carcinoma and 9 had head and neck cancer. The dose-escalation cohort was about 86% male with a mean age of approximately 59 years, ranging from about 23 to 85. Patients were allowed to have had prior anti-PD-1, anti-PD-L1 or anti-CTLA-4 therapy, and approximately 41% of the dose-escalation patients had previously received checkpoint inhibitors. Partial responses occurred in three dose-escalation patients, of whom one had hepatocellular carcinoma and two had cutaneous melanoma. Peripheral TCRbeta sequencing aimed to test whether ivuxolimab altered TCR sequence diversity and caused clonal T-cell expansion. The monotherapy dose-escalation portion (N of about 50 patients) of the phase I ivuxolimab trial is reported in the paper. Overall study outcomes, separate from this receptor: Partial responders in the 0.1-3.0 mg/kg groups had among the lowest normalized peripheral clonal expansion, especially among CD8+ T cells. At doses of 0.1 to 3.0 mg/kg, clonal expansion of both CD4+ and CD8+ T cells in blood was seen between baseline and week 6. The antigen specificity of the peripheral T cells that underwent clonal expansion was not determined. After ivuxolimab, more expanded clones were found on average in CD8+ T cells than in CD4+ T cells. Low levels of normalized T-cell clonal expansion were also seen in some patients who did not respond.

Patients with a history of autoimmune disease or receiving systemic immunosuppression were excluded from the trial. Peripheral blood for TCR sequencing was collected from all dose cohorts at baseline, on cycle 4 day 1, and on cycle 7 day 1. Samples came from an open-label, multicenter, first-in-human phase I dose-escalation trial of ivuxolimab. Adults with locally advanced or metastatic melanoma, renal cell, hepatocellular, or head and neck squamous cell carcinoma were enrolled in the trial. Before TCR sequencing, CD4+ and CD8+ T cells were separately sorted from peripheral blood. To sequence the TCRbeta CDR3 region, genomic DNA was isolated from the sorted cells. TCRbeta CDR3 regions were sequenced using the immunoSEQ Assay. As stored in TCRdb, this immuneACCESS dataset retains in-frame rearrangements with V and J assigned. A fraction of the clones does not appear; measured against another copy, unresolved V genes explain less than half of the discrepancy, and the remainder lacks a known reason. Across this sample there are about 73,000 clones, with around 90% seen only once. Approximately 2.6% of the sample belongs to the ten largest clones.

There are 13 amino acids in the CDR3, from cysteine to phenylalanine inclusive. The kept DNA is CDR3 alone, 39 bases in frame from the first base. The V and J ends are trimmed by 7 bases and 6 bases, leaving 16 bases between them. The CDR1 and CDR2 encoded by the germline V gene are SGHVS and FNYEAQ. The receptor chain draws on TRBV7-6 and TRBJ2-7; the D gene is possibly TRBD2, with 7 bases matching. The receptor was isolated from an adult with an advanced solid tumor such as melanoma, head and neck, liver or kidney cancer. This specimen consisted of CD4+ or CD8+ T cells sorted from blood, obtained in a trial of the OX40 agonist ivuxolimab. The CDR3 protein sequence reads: CASTLGGLGEQYF. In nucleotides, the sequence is TGTGCCAGCACTCTGGGGGGGCTAGGCGAGCAGTACTTC.